This TCR beta chain was obtained from a study of blood T cell repertoires in COVID-19. Some clones are missing from TCRdb's copy, which holds only in-frame ones; the method was immunoSEQ multiplex PCR. Of 210,000 or so clones listed, under 85% were seen once; the top ten hold 1.8%. Trimming cost V 0 bases and J 5 bases, with 7 bases left between them. The CDR3 has 13 residues. The germline V gene encodes CDR1 SGHAT and CDR2 FQNNGV. This TCR was sampled from a man between 60 and 70 years old who had recovered from COVID-19. The chain couples TRBV11-2 to TRBJ2-5; D is ambiguous. Sequenced sample: PBMCs or T cells enriched from blood (not recorded which). This CDR3 is CASSLERSETQYF. In DNA form, the CDR3 reads TGTGCCAGCAGCTTAGAGCGTTCCGAGACCCAGTACTTC.